This is a list of T cell receptor beta chains from one sample in a study of CD8 T cells in ankylosing spondylitis. In TCRdb, the 5' RACE reads were re-called with MiXCR into one record per CDR3 protein. Of about 390,000 distinct CDR3 sequences in the sample, approximately 20% were seen once. The sample comprised blood, either unsorted or a sorted T cell fraction (not recorded which). These receptors were obtained from a male donor with ankylosing spondylitis. CDR3s include the opening cysteine and the closing phenylalanine or tryptophan. D genes are given only for firm matches. Size is stated for part of the rows, as once, few or many counts, or as a class when the clone is expanded.

d_call	v_call	j_call	clone_size	cdr3_length	cdr3_aa	cdr3_nt
TRBD2	TRBV5-4	TRBJ2-7	-	16	CASRLAGGKSSYEQYF	TGTGCCAGCAGGCTAGCGGGAGGAAAGAGCTCCTACGAGCAGTACTTC
TRBD1	TRBV29-1	TRBJ2-1	-	13	CSAGTGIFIEQFF	TGCAGCGCGGGGACAGGAATCTTTATTGAGCAGTTCTTC
-	TRBV7-9	TRBJ1-2	-	13	CASSLDVNYGYTF	TGTGCCAGCAGCTTAGACGTCAACTATGGCTACACCTTC
TRBD2	TRBV6-2/TRBV6-3	TRBJ2-1	few	18	CASVRIPASGREYNEQFF	TGTGCCAGCGTTCGGATCCCAGCCAGCGGGAGGGAGTACAATGAGCAGTTCTTC
-	TRBV20-1	TRBJ2-3	-	16	CSATPPGEKTTDTQYF	TGCAGTGCTACACCCCCCGGAGAAAAGACCACAGATACGCAGTATTTT
-	TRBV20-1	TRBJ2-3	few	14	CSPLAGAQGDTQYF	TGCAGCCCGTTGGCTGGGGCGCAGGGAGATACGCAGTATTTT
-	TRBV19	TRBJ2-5	-	13	CASSQRGTETQYF	TGTGCCAGTAGTCAGAGGGGAACAGAGACCCAGTACTTC
-	TRBV6-5	TRBJ1-4	-	13	CASSLTFKEKLFF	TGTGCCAGCAGTTTGACCTTTAAGGAAAAACTGTTTTTT
-	TRBV2	TRBJ2-1	-	14	CASRRDTGYNEQFF	TGTGCCAGCAGGAGGGATACAGGGTACAATGAGCAGTTCTTC
-	TRBV7-3	TRBJ1-1	once	13	CASRDGGNTEAFF	TGTGCCAGCAGGGACGGCGGGAACACTGAAGCTTTCTTT
-	TRBV7-3	TRBJ2-1	few	15	CASSLGPGASYEQFF	TGTGCCAGCAGCTTAGGCCCGGGGGCGAGCTATGAGCAGTTCTTC
-	TRBV24-1	TRBJ2-4	-	13	CATRDIAKNIQYF	TGTGCCACCCGAGATATAGCCAAAAACATTCAGTACTTC
TRBD2	TRBV6-1	TRBJ2-7	-	14	CASSTGTRLHEQYF	TGTGCCAGCAGTACCGGGACTAGACTCCACGAGCAGTACTTC
-	TRBV6-5	TRBJ1-1	-	14	CASSYRTPNTEAFF	TGTGCCAGCAGTTACCGGACACCGAACACTGAAGCTTTCTTT
-	TRBV12-1	TRBJ2-5	few	14	CASSFGQGEETQYF	TGTGCCAGCAGCTTTGGACAGGGGGAAGAGACCCAGTACTTC
-	TRBV11-3	TRBJ2-1	-	15	CASSSAGISYNEQFF	TGTGCCAGCAGCTCAGCGGGTATCTCCTACAATGAGCAGTTCTTC
-	TRBV13	TRBJ1-2	-	14	CASSLAATGGGYTF	TGTGCCAGCAGCTTAGCAGCCACGGGGGGTGGCTACACCTTC
TRBD2	TRBV6-2/TRBV6-3	TRBJ2-1	-	16	CASSFSGTSGYNEQFF	TGTGCCAGCAGTTTTTCCGGGACTAGCGGTTACAATGAGCAGTTCTTC
TRBD1	TRBV20-1	TRBJ2-7	few	14	CSARWDRDFGEQYF	TGCAGTGCTCGGTGGGACAGGGATTTCGGGGAGCAGTACTTC
-	TRBV9	TRBJ1-1	few	14	CASTRTSMNTEAFF	TGTGCCAGCACCAGGACAAGCATGAACACTGAAGCTTTCTTT
-	TRBV20-1	TRBJ1-1	-	9	CRLPGGAFF	TGCAGGCTCCCAGGAGGAGCTTTCTTT
-	TRBV27	TRBJ1-3	-	14	CASRPGSLGNTIYF	TGTGCCAGCAGGCCAGGGAGTCTGGGAAACACCATATATTTT
-	TRBV3-1	TRBJ2-3	-	12	CASSLSPDTQYF	TGTGCCAGCAGCCTAAGTCCCGATACGCAGTATTTT
-	TRBV7-2	TRBJ1-5	few	14	CASSLAGDHQPQHF	TGTGCCAGCAGCTTAGCAGGGGATCATCAGCCCCAGCATTTT
-	TRBV11-1	TRBJ2-1	-	16	CASSPQEGRSYNEQFF	TGTGCCAGCAGCCCACAGGAGGGCCGATCCTACAATGAGCAGTTCTTC
-	TRBV19	TRBJ2-1	-	13	CASNRWENNEQFF	TGTGCCAGTAATAGATGGGAAAACAATGAGCAGTTCTTC
-	TRBV7-3	TRBJ2-3	-	13	CASSLLRKDTQYF	TGTGCCAGCAGCTTATTGAGGAAGGATACGCAGTATTTT
-	TRBV10-2	TRBJ2-1	-	17	CASSESIPGRTNNEQFF	TGCGCCAGCAGTGAGTCGATCCCGGGACGGACAAACAATGAGCAGTTCTTC
-	TRBV5-1	TRBJ2-1	many	15	CASSSLRGSGHEQFF	TGCGCCAGCAGCTCACTGAGAGGTTCAGGGCATGAGCAGTTCTTC
-	TRBV9	TRBJ2-2	few	14	CASSVSSGTGELFF	TGTGCCAGCAGCGTATCTTCTGGCACCGGGGAGCTGTTTTTT
TRBD2	TRBV18	TRBJ2-5	-	15	CASSTGTSVGETQYF	TGTGCCAGCTCGACTGGGACTAGCGTGGGAGAGACCCAGTACTTC
TRBD1	TRBV30	TRBJ1-5	few	15	CAWSDSWTGKQPQHF	TGTGCCTGGAGTGACAGCTGGACAGGGAAGCAGCCCCAGCATTTT
-	TRBV6-1	TRBJ2-2	-	14	CASSKNRNTGELFF	TGTGCCAGCAGCAAAAATAGAAACACCGGGGAGCTGTTTTTT
TRBD1	TRBV25-1	TRBJ1-6	-	16	CASRERTGTENSPLHF	TGTGCCAGCAGAGAACGAACCGGGACAGAAAATTCACCCCTCCACTTT
-	TRBV20-1	TRBJ2-3	-	15	CSANATGQDTDTQYF	TGCAGTGCAAACGCAACCGGGCAGGACACAGATACGCAGTATTTT
TRBD1	TRBV5-1	TRBJ2-7	few	17	CASSLVRGTVDSYEQYF	TGCGCCAGCAGCTTGGTCCGTGGGACAGTAGATTCCTACGAGCAGTACTTC
-	TRBV9	TRBJ2-1	-	12	CASSVGLREQFF	TGTGCCAGCAGCGTAGGATTGCGTGAGCAGTTCTTC
TRBD2	TRBV3-1	TRBJ2-1	-	16	CASSQEVLAGFNEQFF	TGTGCCAGCAGCCAAGAAGTCCTAGCGGGGTTCAATGAGCAGTTCTTC
-	TRBV28	TRBJ2-3	few	13	CASSRPGADTQYF	TGTGCCAGCAGCCGCCCGGGAGCAGATACGCAGTATTTT
-	TRBV29-1	TRBJ1-4	many	12	CSVGLGREKLFF	TGCAGCGTTGGGTTAGGACGGGAAAAACTGTTTTTT
-	TRBV5-1	TRBJ2-1	-	14	CASSFDRTYNEQFF	TGCGCCAGCAGCTTCGACAGAACCTACAATGAGCAGTTCTTC
-	TRBV5-1	TRBJ2-2	few	14	CASSLEVPTGELFF	TGCGCCAGCAGCTTGGAAGTGCCCACCGGGGAGCTGTTTTTT